The following is a T cell receptor (beta chain) sequence with its context. Trimming shortened V by 7 bases and J by 1 base, and 16 bases separated the two germline ends. The germline gives CDR1 LNHDA, CDR2 SQIVND (reference sequence). There are 15 residues in the CDR3. This sample stems from a study of blood T cell repertoires in COVID-19. Measured with immunoSEQ multiplex PCR; TCRdb has only the in-frame clones, and not every one. The repertoire has about 300,000 clones, more than 70% of them found once; the top ten carry about 6.8%. The sample was peripheral blood. The rearrangement uses TRBV19 and TRBJ1-1, with TRBD1 as a possible D gene (5 bases). The receptor's source is a man younger than 35 who had recovered from COVID-19. In DNA, the CDR3 is TGTGCCAGTACCCCGAGGCGGGGCAGGAACACTGAAGCTTTCTTT. Amino acids: CASTPRRGRNTEAFF.